This is a list of T cell receptor beta chains from one sample in a study of cytomegalovirus exposure and HLA in healthy donors. Sequencing was performed with immunoSEQ multiplex PCR; in TCRdb, only in-frame clones are kept and a portion is missing. This sample has 100,000 or so clones, with over 70% found just once. The specimen sequenced was PBMCs. The receptors come from a man in his forties or fifties in good health and CMV-seronegative. CDR3s include the opening cysteine and the closing phenylalanine or tryptophan. The D gene is left open where the match is weak. The size entry is marked missing in some rows and otherwise reads once, few, many or a size class.

j_gene | v_gene | abundance | d_gene | CDR3nt | CDR3aa
TRBJ1-1 | TRBV15 | - | - | TGTGCCACCAGCAGAGGGGGGCAGAATTTGGTAGCTTTCTTT | CATSRGGQNLVAFF
TRBJ1-4 | TRBV2 | - | TRBD1 | TGTGCCAGCACCCCGGGACAGGGGCGCGAAAAACTGTTTTTT | CASTPGQGREKLFF
TRBJ2-3 | TRBV7-8 | - | - | TGTGCCAGCAGCCGCCGGAGACCCACAGATACGCAGTATTTT | CASSRRRPTDTQYF
TRBJ2-1 | TRBV6-6 | - | - | TGTGCCAGCACCGTACGGCGGCTAGTCGCCTACAATGAGCAGTTCTTC | CASTVRRLVAYNEQFF
TRBJ2-7 | TRBV5-1 | - | TRBD1 | TGCGCCAGCAGCTTGCTAGGGACAGTGGAGCAGTACTTC | CASSLLGTVEQYF
TRBJ1-1 | TRBV7-3 | - | - | TGTGCCAGCAGCTTAAACCCCACAATGAACACTGAAGCTTTCTTT | CASSLNPTMNTEAFF
TRBJ2-1 | TRBV10-3 | few | - | TGTGCCATCAGTGAAGGAGACAGGTTTAGCTCCTACAATGAGCAGTTCTTC | CAISEGDRFSSYNEQFF
TRBJ1-2 | TRBV4-2 | - | TRBD1 | TGTGCCAGCAGCCGGCGAGGTGGGACAGACTATGGCTACACCTTC | CASSRRGGTDYGYTF
TRBJ2-7 | TRBV19 | - | - | TGTGCCAGTAGTACCCAAGGGAGCACCTACGAGCAGTACTTC | CASSTQGSTYEQYF
TRBJ1-6 | TRBV5-1 | - | - | TGCGCCAGCAGCTTGGACAGGTCGGGTCCACCCCTCCACTTT | CASSLDRSGPPLHF
TRBJ1-6 | TRBV5-1 | - | - | TGCGCCAGCAGCTTGGACAGCTCCTATAATTCACCCCTCCACTTT | CASSLDSSYNSPLHF
TRBJ2-7 | TRBV2 | - | TRBD1 | TGTGCCAGCAGTGCGGACAGGAGCTCCTACGAGCAGTACTTC | CASSADRSSYEQYF
TRBJ2-7 | TRBV28 | - | - | TGTGCCTCTGGACAGAGAATCTACGAGCAGTACTTC | CASGQRIYEQYF
TRBJ1-1 | TRBV6-5 | - | - | TGTGCCAGCAGTTACACGGGGAGGGGGGACACTGAAGCTTTCTTT | CASSYTGRGDTEAFF
TRBJ2-3 | TRBV9 | - | TRBD2 | TGTGCCAGCAGCAATAGCGGGACCGACACAGATACGCAGTATTTT | CASSNSGTDTDTQYF
TRBJ2-6 | TRBV7-9 | - | - | TGTGCCAGCAGCTTAGTAGTCGGGGAAGCTGGGGCCAACGTCCTGACTTTC | CASSLVVGEAGANVLTF
TRBJ1-3 | TRBV6-5 | - | TRBD1 | TGTGCCAGCAGGCAACAGGGGAACTCTGGAAACACCATATATTTT | CASRQQGNSGNTIYF
TRBJ2-7 | TRBV4-3 | - | - | TGCGCCAGCAGCCAGACAGGAGTCTACGAGCAGTACTTC | CASSQTGVYEQYF
TRBJ2-7 | TRBV19 | few | - | TGTGCCAGTAGGATTCAAATTACGGGGTCCTACGAGCAGTACTTC | CASRIQITGSYEQYF
TRBJ2-7 | TRBV18 | few | - | TGTGCCAGCTCACGTCAGGGGTTCATGGACGAGCAGTACTTC | CASSRQGFMDEQYF
TRBJ2-7 | TRBV15 | - | TRBD2 | TGTGCCACCAGCAGAGGGTTAATACGGACTAGCGGCGAGGGCCGTATCGGCTACGAGCAGTACTTC | CATSRGLIRTSGEGRIGYEQYF
TRBJ2-7 | TRBV4-1 | - | TRBD1 | TGCGCCAGCAGCCGTGGGACAGGGCACGACGAGCAGTACTTC | CASSRGTGHDEQYF